The rows below give T cell receptor beta chains drawn from one sample of a study of shared clonotypes between healthy human individuals. Generated by immunoSEQ multiplex PCR, the TCRdb table keeps only in-frame clones and is missing some. This repertoire shows about 2,200,000 clones, about 93% found once; its top ten account for 1.5% to 2%. The sequenced material came from naive CD8+ T cells from PBMCs. The receptors were sampled from a man younger than 35 in good health. Some clones in this sample may be carry-over from other donors' samples. Each CDR3 is given with its conserved first and last residue. A D gene is named only where the DNA matches it firmly. The size of a clone is reported for some rows only, either as once, few or many, or as a class for expanded clones.

NA	NA	TRBV27	TRBJ1-1	CASMSEGNTEAFF	TGTGCCAGCATGAGCGAAGGGAACACTGAAGCTTTCTTT
NA	NA	TRBV27	TRBJ2-1	CASTPFGTLYNEQFF	TGTGCCAGCACTCCTTTTGGGACTCTTTACAATGAGCAGTTCTTC
NA	NA	TRBV28	TRBJ1-4	CASSNRGEDEKLFF	TGTGCCAGCAGTAACCGCGGGGAAGATGAAAAACTGTTTTTT
NA	NA	TRBV9	TRBJ2-6	CASSAAPGANVLTF	TGTGCCAGCAGCGCTGCCCCTGGGGCCAACGTCCTGACTTTC
NA	NA	TRBV7-8	TRBJ1-5	CASSLRSNQPQHF	TGTGCCAGCAGCTTAAGGAGCAATCAGCCCCAGCATTTT
NA	NA	TRBV14	TRBJ1-2	CASSQSSGNYGYTF	TGTGCCAGCAGCCAATCGTCTGGGAACTATGGCTACACCTTC
NA	NA	TRBV15	TRBJ2-1	CATSFGGEQFF	TGTGCCACCAGCTTTGGCGGTGAGCAGTTCTTC
NA	few	TRBV27	TRBJ2-7	CASSLWAGSYEQYF	TGTGCCAGCAGTTTATGGGCAGGGTCCTACGAGCAGTACTTC
NA	NA	TRBV14	TRBJ2-5	CASRATGEETQYF	TGTGCCAGCAGGGCAACCGGTGAGGAGACCCAGTACTTC
NA	NA	TRBV25-1	TRBJ1-2	CASSELRGPIYGYTF	TGTGCCAGCAGTGAATTGAGGGGACCTATCTATGGCTACACCTTC
TRBD1	NA	TRBV18	TRBJ1-5	CASSPGQGGPEASNQPQHF	TGTGCCAGCTCACCAGGACAGGGTGGGCCCGAGGCGAGCAATCAGCCCCAGCATTTT
NA	NA	TRBV9	TRBJ2-7	CASSVRGYEQYF	TGTGCCAGCAGCGTAAGGGGTTACGAGCAGTACTTC
NA	NA	TRBV10-2	TRBJ2-7	CASRQSIYEQYF	TGCGCCAGTAGACAGTCTATCTACGAGCAGTACTTC
NA	few	TRBV7-8	TRBJ1-2	CASSRGPGGGYTF	TGTGCCAGCAGCCGGGGACCGGGGGGCGGCTACACCTTC
NA	NA	TRBV11-3	TRBJ2-7	CASSLGSGTLYEQYF	TGTGCCAGCAGCTTAGGTTCAGGGACACTCTACGAGCAGTACTTC
NA	NA	TRBV11-2	TRBJ1-2	CASSPTGWGDDGYTF	TGTGCCAGCAGCCCCACCGGGTGGGGGGACGATGGCTACACCTTC
NA	NA	TRBV19	TRBJ1-1	CASSIGRGNTEAFF	TGTGCCAGTAGTATAGGGAGGGGAAACACTGAAGCTTTCTTT
NA	NA	TRBV7-9	TRBJ2-2	CASSLGQGELFF	TGTGCCAGCAGCTTGGGGCAGGGGGAGCTGTTTTTT
TRBD1	once	TRBV7-9	TRBJ2-7	CASSLAGTESSYEQYF	TGTGCCAGCAGCCTAGCAGGGACAGAGAGCTCCTACGAGCAGTACTTC
TRBD1	NA	TRBV9	TRBJ2-7	CASSVGGTGQYEQYF	TGTGCCAGCAGCGTGGGTGGGACAGGGCAATACGAGCAGTACTTC
NA	NA	TRBV9	TRBJ2-1	CASSVGGEAYNEQFF	TGTGCCAGCAGCGTAGGAGGGGAGGCCTACAATGAGCAGTTCTTC
NA	few	TRBV6-6	TRBJ1-1	CASREQGNTEAFF	TGTGCCAGCAGGGAACAGGGGAACACTGAAGCTTTCTTT
NA	once	TRBV27	TRBJ1-6	CASSLGLTDNLHF	TGTGCCAGCAGTTTGGGCTTGACGGACAACCTCCACTTT